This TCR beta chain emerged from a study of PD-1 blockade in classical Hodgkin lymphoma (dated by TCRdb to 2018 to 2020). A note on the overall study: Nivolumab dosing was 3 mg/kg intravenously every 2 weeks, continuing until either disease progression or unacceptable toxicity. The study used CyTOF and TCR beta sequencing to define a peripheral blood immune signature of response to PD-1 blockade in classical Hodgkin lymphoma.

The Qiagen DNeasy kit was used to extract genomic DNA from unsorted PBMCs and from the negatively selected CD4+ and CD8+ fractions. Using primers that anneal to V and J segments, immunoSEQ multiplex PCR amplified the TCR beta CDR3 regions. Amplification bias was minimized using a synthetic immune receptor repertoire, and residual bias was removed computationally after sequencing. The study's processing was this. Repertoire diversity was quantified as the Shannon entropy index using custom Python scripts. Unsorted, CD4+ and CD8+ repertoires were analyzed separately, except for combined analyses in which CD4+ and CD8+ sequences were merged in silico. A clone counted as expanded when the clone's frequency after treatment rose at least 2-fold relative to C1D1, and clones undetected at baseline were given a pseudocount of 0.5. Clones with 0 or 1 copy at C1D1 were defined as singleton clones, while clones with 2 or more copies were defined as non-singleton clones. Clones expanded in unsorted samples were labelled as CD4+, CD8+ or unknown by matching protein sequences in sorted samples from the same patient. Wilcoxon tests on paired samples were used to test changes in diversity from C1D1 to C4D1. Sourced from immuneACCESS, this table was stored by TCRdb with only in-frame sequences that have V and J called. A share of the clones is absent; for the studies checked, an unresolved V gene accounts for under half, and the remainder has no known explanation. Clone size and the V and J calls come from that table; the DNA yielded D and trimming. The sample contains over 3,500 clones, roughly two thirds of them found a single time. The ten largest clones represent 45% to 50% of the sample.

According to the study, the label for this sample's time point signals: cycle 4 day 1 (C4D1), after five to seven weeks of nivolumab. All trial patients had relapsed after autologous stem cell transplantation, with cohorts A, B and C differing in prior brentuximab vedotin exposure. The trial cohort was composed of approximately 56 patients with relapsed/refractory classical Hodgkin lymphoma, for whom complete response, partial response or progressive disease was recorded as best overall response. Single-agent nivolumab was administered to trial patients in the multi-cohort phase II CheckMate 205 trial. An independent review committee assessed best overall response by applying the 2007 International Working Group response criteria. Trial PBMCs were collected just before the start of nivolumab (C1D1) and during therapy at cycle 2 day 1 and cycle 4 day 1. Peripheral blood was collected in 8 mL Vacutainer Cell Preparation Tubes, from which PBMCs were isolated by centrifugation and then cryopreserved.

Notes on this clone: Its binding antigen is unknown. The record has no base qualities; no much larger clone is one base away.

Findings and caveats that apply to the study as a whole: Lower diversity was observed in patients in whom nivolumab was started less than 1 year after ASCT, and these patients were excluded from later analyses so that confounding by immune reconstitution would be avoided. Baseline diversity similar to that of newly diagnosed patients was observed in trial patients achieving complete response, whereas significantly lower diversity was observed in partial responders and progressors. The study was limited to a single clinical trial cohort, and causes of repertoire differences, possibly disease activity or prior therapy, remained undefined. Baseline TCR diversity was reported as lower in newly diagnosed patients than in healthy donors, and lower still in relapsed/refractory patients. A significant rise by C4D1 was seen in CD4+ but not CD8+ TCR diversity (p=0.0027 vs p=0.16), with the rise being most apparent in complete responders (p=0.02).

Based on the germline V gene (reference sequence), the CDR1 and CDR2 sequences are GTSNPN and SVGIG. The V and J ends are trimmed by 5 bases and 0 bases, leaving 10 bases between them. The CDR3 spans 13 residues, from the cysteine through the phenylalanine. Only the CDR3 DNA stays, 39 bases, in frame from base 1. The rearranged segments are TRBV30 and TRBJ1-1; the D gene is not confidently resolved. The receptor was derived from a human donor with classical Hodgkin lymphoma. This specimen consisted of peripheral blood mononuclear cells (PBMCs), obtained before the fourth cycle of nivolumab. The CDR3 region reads CAWGRSMNTEAFF. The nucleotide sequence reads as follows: TGTGCCTGGGGGAGGTCCATGAACACTGAAGCTTTCTTT.